This entry lists 25 T cell receptor beta chains sequenced from one sample in a study of human T cells and chemical hapten exposure. Time point in this sample: healthy volunteer bleed at 2 weeks. The template was total RNA from unfractionated whole blood. TCRdb ran MiXCR on the RACE reads and lists one entry per CDR3 protein. The sample has some 90,000 distinct CDR3 sequences, approximately 10% seen once. The sequenced sample consisted of whole blood. The origin of the receptors is a female donor in good health. Some clones in this sample may be carry-over from other donors' samples.

This clonotype showed up just a few times. The chain carries TRBV3-1 and TRBJ2-2; D is unclear. The germline V gene has CDR1 LGHDT and CDR2 YNNKEL (reference sequence). The CDR3 has 16 amino acids. V was trimmed by 0 bases and J by 0 bases, leaving 8 bases between them. The CDR3: CASSQDGRANTGELFF. The CDR3 DNA reads as TGTGCCAGCAGCCAAGATGGTCGGGCGAACACCGGGGAGCTGTTTTTT. The full variable domain, with the rest looked up from reference TRBV3-1 and TRBJ2-2, is DTAVSQTPKYLVTQMGNDKSIKCEQNLGHDTMYWYKQDSKKFLKIMFSYNNKELIINETVPNRFSPKSPDKAHLNLHINSLELGDSAVYFCASSQDGRANTGELFFGEGSRLTVL.

This clonotype has a handful of counts. V gene TRBV29-1 combines with J gene TRBJ2-4; D may be TRBD2 (6 bases). The CDR3 length is 12 residues. V lost 3 bases and J 5 bases, leaving 8 bases between the germline ends. Germline V lookup: CDR1 SQVTM, CDR2 ANQGSEA. The CDR3 DNA follows: TGCAGCGTTGAGGAGGGAGAAAACATTCAGTACTTC. It codes for CSVEEGENIQYF.

The table lists this clonotype with many counts. The V gene is TRBV27, the J gene TRBJ2-2; D unclear. Trimming shortened V by 7 bases and J by 1 base, and 7 bases separated the two germline ends. The CDR3 covers 13 residues. Looked up from germline, CDR1 is MNHEY and CDR2 is SMNVEV (reference sequence). For the CDR3, the DNA is TGTGCCAGCATGGCGATGAACACCGGGGAGCTGTTTTTT. Its translation is CASMAMNTGELFF.

The chain joins TRBV7-8 to TRBJ2-1; 13 nucleotides match TRBD2. The CDR3 loop spans 16 amino acids. Per the germline V gene, CDR1 is SGHVS and CDR2 is FQNEAQ. V lost 3 bases and J lost 7; bases outside the gene matches: 6. CDR3 protein: CASSLRTSGSRNEQFF. For the CDR3, the DNA is TGTGCCAGCAGCTTGAGGACTAGCGGGAGTAGAAATGAGCAGTTCTTC. Drawing the rest from reference TRBV7-8 and TRBJ2-1, the complete variable domain is GAGVSQSPRYKVAKRGQDVALRCDPISGHVSLFWYQQALGQGPEFLTYFQNEAQLDKSGLPSDRFFAERPEGSVSTLKIQRTQQEDSAVYLCASSLRTSGSRNEQFFGPGTRLTVL.

The CDR3 DNA reads as TGTGCCAGCAGCCCTCTCCGGGGGGGCGCTGAAGCTTTCTTT. Protein: CASSPLRGGAEAFF. The rearrangement uses TRBV7-8 and TRBJ1-1; D is perhaps TRBD1 (6 bases). The CDR3 spans 14 residues. V gave up 5 bases and J gave up 6 bases, with 16 bases separating them. CDR1 SGHVS and CDR2 FQNEAQ come from the germline V gene.

This clonotype turned up a few times. The rearrangement joins TRBV2 to TRBJ2-2; 8 nucleotides agree with TRBD2. CDR3 length: 17 amino acids. Germline CDR1 SNHLY, CDR2 FYNNEI. Losses at the gene ends were 1 base for V and 0 bases for J; bases not matched to a gene: 4. The CDR3 loop reads CASSEGLAGPNTGELFF. CDR3 sequence (DNA): TGTGCCAGCAGTGAAGGGCTAGCGGGCCCGAACACCGGGGAGCTGTTTTTT.

Of note for this clonotype: The CDR3 does not close with the conserved phenylalanine or tryptophan, likely indicating a read error. The V and J genes are TRBV11-2 and TRBJ2-3; 8 bases agree with TRBD2. V was pared by 1 base and J by 2 bases, with 2 bases of the junction left unmatched. This CDR3 has 15 amino acids. From germline, CDR1 is SGHAT and CDR2 FQNNGV. The CDR3 spells CASSLVAGITDTQYS. The DNA of the CDR3 is TGTGCCAGCAGCTTAGTAGCGGGGATCACAGATACGCAGTATTCT.

This clonotype came up a few times. The rearrangement joins TRBV2 to TRBJ1-1, with D possibly TRBD1 on 6 matching bases. Between the trimmed V and J ends, which lost 5 bases and 4 bases, there was a span of 14 bases. Per germline, CDR1 SNHLY and CDR2 FYNNEI. CDR3 size: 14 residues. The CDR3 nucleotides are TGTGCCAGCAGTACTGGGTCAGGGGTCACTGAAGCTTTCTTT. Translating gives CASSTGSGVTEAFF.

This chain connects TRBV29-1 to TRBJ2-2, with 7 bases matching TRBD1. CDR1 SQVTM and CDR2 ANQGSEA come from the germline V gene. The CDR3 extends over 13 amino acids. V dropped 2 bases and J dropped 6; count of bases not matched to a gene: 3. For the CDR3, the DNA is TGCAGCGTTGAATCAACAGGGGCCGGGGAGCTGTTTTTT. It translates to CSVESTGAGELFF.

The chain recombines TRBV29-1 with TRBJ2-3; D is undetermined. The CDR3 runs to 13 residues. The germline V gene has CDR1 SQVTM and CDR2 ANQGSEA. V was clipped by 6 bases and J by 5 bases, with 15 bases between them. The CDR3 bases are TGCAGCGTAACAAGAGATTTTGGAGATACGCAGTATTTT. Residues: CSVTRDFGDTQYF.

V is TRBV19 and J is TRBJ1-4; weak D call: TRBD1 (5 bases). The CDR3 extends over 16 amino acids. Germline V CDR1 and CDR2: LNHDA, SQIVND (reference sequence). V was trimmed by 1 base and J by 0 bases, leaving 9 bases between them. CDR3 nucleotides: TGTGCCAGTAGTATAGGACTGACAGCAACTAATGAAAAACTGTTTTTT. Encoded protein: CASSIGLTATNEKLFF.

As regards this clonotype: This may be a read error: a much more frequent sequence differs by one nucleotide. The V call is TRBV20-1, the J call TRBJ2-5; 8 bases are a match to TRBD2. This CDR3 is built from 14 residues. The germline CDR1 and CDR2 sequences are DFQATT and SNEGSKA (reference sequence). This chain's CDR3 is CSARIAGPQETRYF. The CDR3 nucleotides read TGCAGTGCTAGAATAGCGGGACCCCAAGAGACCCGGTACTTC.

The chain joins TRBV28 to TRBJ1-2, with D possibly matching TRBD1 (5 bases). Trimming removed 5 bases at V and 4 bases at J, with 14 bases between. The CDR3 loop spans 14 amino acids. Germline-derived CDR1 and CDR2 are MDHEN and SYDVKM. The CDR3 DNA is TGTGCCAGCAGTGTATCGGACAAAGCCTATGGCTACACCTTC. This gives the protein CASSVSDKAYGYTF.

CDR3 region: CASSAGLAAKNIQYF. Written as DNA, the CDR3 is TGTGCCAGCAGTGCGGGACTAGCGGCCAAAAACATTCAGTACTTC. The J gene is TRBJ2-4, the V gene TRBV2; 10 positions agree with TRBD2. There are 15 residues in the CDR3. Losses at the gene ends were 4 bases for V and 1 base for J; bases not matched to a gene: 1. Germline V gives CDR1 SNHLY, CDR2 FYNNEI.

This clonotype was found many times. The chain carries TRBV7-2 and TRBJ2-3, with D perhaps TRBD2 (6 bases). Trimming left V 1 base short and J 4 bases short, with 18 bases between. The CDR3 contains 17 residues. Germline CDR1 reads SGHTA; CDR2 reads FQGNSA. CDR3 protein: CASSLVAAPGRADTQYF. DNA for the CDR3: TGTGCCAGCAGCTTAGTAGCGGCGCCCGGTAGGGCAGATACGCAGTATTTT.

CDR3 loop: CASSSLQQNDRDKVEQFF. For the CDR3, the DNA is TGCGCCAGCAGCTCGTTACAACAAAACGACAGGGATAAAGTTGAGCAGTTCTTC. This chain links TRBV5-1 with TRBJ2-1; 7 bases are a match to TRBD1. Trimming cost V 3 bases and J 9 bases; bases outside gene matches: 21. The germline CDR1 and CDR2 sequences are SGHRS and YFSETQ. The CDR3 has 18 amino acids.

This clonotype was recorded many times. This rearrangement joins TRBV28 to TRBJ2-7; weak D call: TRBD1 (5 bases). Germline CDR1 MDHEN, CDR2 SYDVKM. V was cut by 6 bases and J by 5 bases, with 8 bases left in between. The CDR3 has 11 amino acids. The CDR3 loop reads CASREQDEQYF. The CDR3, as DNA: TGTGCCAGCAGGGAACAGGACGAGCAGTACTTC.

The J gene is TRBJ2-3, the V gene TRBV2, with TRBD1 as a possible D gene (5 bases). The CDR3 consists of 13 residues. Between the trimmed V and J ends, which lost 6 bases and 4 bases, there was a span of 11 bases. Germline V gives CDR1 SNHLY, CDR2 FYNNEI. CDR3 coding DNA: TGTGCCAGCAGGCCCGACAGACCAGATACGCAGTATTTT. Its translation: CASRPDRPDTQYF.

CDR3 in amino acids: CASSSTGAGNQPQHF. DNA for the CDR3: TGTGCCAGCAGTTCGACAGGGGCGGGCAATCAGCCCCAGCATTTT. The chain has TRBV12-3 or TRBV12-4 and TRBJ1-5; 8 bases agree with TRBD1. CDR3 size: 15 residues. J lost 2 bases, V lost 4 bases, and 4 bases had no gene match.

This clonotype has just a few counts. A read error may account for a junction end that differs from germline. The chain uses TRBV18 and TRBJ2-3; 11 nucleotides align to TRBD2. The germline gives CDR1 KGHSH, CDR2 LQKENI. CDR3 length equals 15 residues. CDR3: CASSPTSGRTDTQNF. For the CDR3, the DNA is TGTGCCAGCTCACCCACTAGCGGGAGAACAGATACGCAGAATTTT.

This clonotype was detected a few times. The chain is built from TRBV7-2 and TRBJ1-6; D is perhaps TRBD1 (6 bases). The germline V and J ends were trimmed by 7 bases and 11 bases, with 15 bases remaining between them. CDR1 is SGHTA and CDR2 is FQGNSA in the germline V gene. The CDR3 is 13 residues long. The CDR3 DNA sequence: TGTGCCAGCACCGACAACAGGGTGACACCCCTCCACTTT. Translation: CASTDNRVTPLHF. Together with reference TRBV7-2 and TRBJ1-6, the CDR3 gives the full variable domain: GAGVSQSPSNKVTEKGKDVELRCDPISGHTALYWYRQSLGQGLEFLIYFQGNSAPDKSGLPSDRFSAERTGGSVSTLTIQRTQQEDSAVYLCASTDNRVTPLHFGNGTRLTVT.

The CDR3, as DNA: TGTGCCAGCTGTTTCCCTAATGAAAAACTGTTTTTT. The encoded protein is CASCFPNEKLFF. The chain couples TRBV2 to TRBJ1-4; D gene ambiguous. The V end was cut by 8 bases, the J end by 3 bases, with 7 bases between. Germline CDR1 and CDR2: SNHLY and FYNNEI. This CDR3 spans 12 amino acids. Supplemented by reference TRBV2 and TRBJ1-4, the full variable domain reads EPEVTQTPSHQVTQMGQEVILRCVPISNHLYFYWYRQILGQKVEFLVSFYNNEISEKSEIFDDQFSVERPDGSNFTLKIRSTKLEDSAMYFCASCFPNEKLFFGSGTQLSVL.

This clonotype occurred many times. The chain recombines TRBV29-1 with TRBJ2-1, with 10 bases identical to TRBD2. The CDR3 extends over 15 amino acids. Germline V lookup: CDR1 SQVTM, CDR2 ANQGSEA. After removal of 2 bases from V and 5 bases from J, the junction contained 6 bases not matched to a gene. In DNA, the CDR3 is TGCAGCGTTGAATCGTGGCTAGCGGGAGACAATGAGCAGTTCTTC. It yields the protein CSVESWLAGDNEQFF.

This clonotype was counted between two and nine times. The chain is built from TRBV30 and TRBJ2-5, with 7 bases fitting TRBD1. V gave up 2 bases and J gave up 0 bases; unmatched junction bases: 6. CDR1 and CDR2 (germline): GTSNPN, SVGIG (reference sequence). The CDR3 consists of 15 residues. CDR3 region: CAWSLQTGYQETQYF. In DNA, the CDR3 is TGTGCCTGGAGTTTGCAGACAGGGTACCAAGAGACCCAGTACTTC.

This chain joins TRBV20-1 and TRBJ1-5; D unresolved. Deletions cut 3 bases from V and 3 bases from J, with 15 bases between. The germline V gene has CDR1 DFQATT and CDR2 SNEGSKA (reference sequence). This CDR3 is built from 15 residues. The CDR3 reads CSASGSKPLNQPQHF. DNA for the CDR3: TGCAGTGCTAGTGGTTCGAAGCCGCTCAATCAGCCCCAGCATTTT.